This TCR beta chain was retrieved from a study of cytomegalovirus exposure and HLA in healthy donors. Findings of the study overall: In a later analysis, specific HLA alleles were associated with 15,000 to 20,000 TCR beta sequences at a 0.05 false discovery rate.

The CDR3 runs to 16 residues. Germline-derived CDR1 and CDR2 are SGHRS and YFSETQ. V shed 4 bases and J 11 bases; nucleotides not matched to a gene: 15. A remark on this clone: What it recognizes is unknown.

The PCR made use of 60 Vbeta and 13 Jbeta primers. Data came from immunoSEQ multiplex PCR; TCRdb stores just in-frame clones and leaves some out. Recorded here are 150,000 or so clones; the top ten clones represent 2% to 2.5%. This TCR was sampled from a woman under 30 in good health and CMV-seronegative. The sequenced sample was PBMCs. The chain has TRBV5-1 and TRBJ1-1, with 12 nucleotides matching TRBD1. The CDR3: CASSPGTGGAFSNAFF. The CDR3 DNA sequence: TGCGCCAGCAGCCCTGGGACAGGGGGCGCGTTTAGTAATGCTTTCTTT.